This T cell receptor (beta chain) was sequenced during a study of glioma-infiltrating T cells after dendritic cell vaccination. Across the study: Autologous tumor lysate-pulsed dendritic cell vaccination was given between the early 2000s and the early 2010s.

The immunoSEQ assay amplified TCRB CDR3 from up to roughly 2 ug DNA. The repertoire was sequenced with immunoSEQ multiplex PCR; TCRdb's copy has only in-frame clones and lacks some. The profile shows 99,000 or so clones, roughly 90% of them singletons. Germline V lookup: CDR1 SGHNT, CDR2 YYREEE (reference sequence). Trimming took 3 bases from V and 0 from J, leaving 21 bases between them. There are 19 residues in the CDR3. Time point: after dendritic cell vaccination, including at tumor progression/relapse. The rearrangement uses TRBV5-4 and TRBJ1-4; D unresolved. This TCR was recovered from a human donor with glioblastoma. The sample here was blood, taken after dendritic cell vaccination. CDR3 DNA sequence: TGTGCCAGCAGCTACACATTTCTCGGGAGCCATGCAACTAATGAAAAACTGTTTTTT. It codes for CASSYTFLGSHATNEKLFF. Together with reference TRBV5-4 and TRBJ1-4, the CDR3 gives the full variable domain: ETGVTQSPTHLIKTRGQQVTLRCSSQSGHNTVSWYQQALGQGPQFIFQYYREEENGRGNFPPRFSGLQFPNYSSELNVNALELDDSALYLCASSYTFLGSHATNEKLFFGSGTQLSVL.